These T cell receptor beta chains were read from a single sample in a study of T cells in Graves' hyperthyroidism and ophthalmopathy. TCRdb itself ran the multiplex PCR reads through MiXCR, one entry per CDR3 protein. The data contain approximately 690,000 distinct CDR3 sequences, roughly 15% of them singletons. Sequencing was done on a sample of blood. The receptors derive from a woman aged 50 to 60 with Graves' ophthalmopathy. The CDR3 runs from the conserved cysteine through the conserved F or W. The D gene is left open where the match is weak. Rows give clone size only sometimes, using once, few, many, or a class for an expanded clone.

length	J	V	size	D	DNA	CDR3
18	TRBJ2-5	TRBV4-1	NA	TRBD2	TGCGCCAGCAGCCAAGACTTGGGTAGCGGGAGGACGGTGGAGACCCAGTACTTC	CASSQDLGSGRTVETQYF
14	TRBJ2-2	TRBV30	many	NA	TGTGCCTGGAGTGGGCACCTGAACACCGGGGAGCTGTTTTTT	CAWSGHLNTGELFF
14	TRBJ2-1	TRBV20-1	many	TRBD2	TGCAGTGCTAGAGGGCCTAGCGGGAGGGGCGAGCAGTTCTTC	CSARGPSGRGEQFF
14	TRBJ2-1	TRBV18	many	NA	TGTGCCAGCTCACCGTTCTGGGGCGGCAATGAGCAGTTCTTC	CASSPFWGGNEQFF
15	TRBJ2-1	TRBV30	many	TRBD1	TGTGCCTGGAGACCGCAGGGGGCCGGTTACAATGAGCAGTTCTTC	CAWRPQGAGYNEQFF
15	TRBJ1-1	TRBV5-1	NA	NA	TGCGCCAGCAGCACCCAGACAGACATTAACACTGAAGCTTTCTTT	CASSTQTDINTEAFF
16	TRBJ1-4	TRBV19	once	TRBD1	TGTGCCAGTAGTCCCCAATACAGGGGTGCTAATGAAAAACTGTTTTTT	CASSPQYRGANEKLFF
12	TRBJ1-5	TRBV20-1	NA	NA	TGCAGTGCTAGAGACGGGAGGGCCCCCCAGCATTTT	CSARDGRAPQHF
18	TRBJ2-1	TRBV14	NA	TRBD2	TGTGCCAGCAGCCAAGAGATGGGGACTAGCGGGAGCTTCAATGAGCAGTTCTTC	CASSQEMGTSGSFNEQFF
17	TRBJ1-5	TRBV11-2	many	NA	TGTGCCAGCAGCTTAGATCTAATTGCAGGGAGCAATCAGCCCCAGCATTTT	CASSLDLIAGSNQPQHF
12	TRBJ2-3	TRBV27	NA	NA	TGTGCCAGCAGTTTGAAACCAGATGCGCAGTATTTT	CASSLKPDAQYF
16	TRBJ2-1	TRBV12-3/TRBV12-4	NA	NA	TGTGCCAGCAGAGTCCGGGGCTCCTATCCGGACAATGAGCAGTTCTTC	CASRVRGSYPDNEQFF
13	TRBJ2-5	TRBV4-1	many	NA	TGCGCCAGCAGCCAAGGGCTCCTAGAGACCCAGTACTTC	CASSQGLLETQYF
15	TRBJ2-2	TRBV12-3/TRBV12-4	NA	TRBD2	TGTGCCAGCAGTTTGGTAGTAGCGGGGACCGGGGAGCTGTTTTTT	CASSLVVAGTGELFF
14	TRBJ1-5	TRBV6-1	many	NA	TGTGCCAGCAGTGAAGGGGGCTTCAATCAGCCCCAGCATTTT	CASSEGGFNQPQHF
17	TRBJ2-3	TRBV7-2	many	NA	TGTGCCAGCAGCGCATCTTCGAATTCTCCTAGCACAGATACGCAGTATTTT	CASSASSNSPSTDTQYF
16	TRBJ2-1	TRBV24-1	many	NA	TGTGCCACCAGTTCAACACGGGGTAGCTCCTACAATGAGCAGTTCTTC	CATSSTRGSSYNEQFF